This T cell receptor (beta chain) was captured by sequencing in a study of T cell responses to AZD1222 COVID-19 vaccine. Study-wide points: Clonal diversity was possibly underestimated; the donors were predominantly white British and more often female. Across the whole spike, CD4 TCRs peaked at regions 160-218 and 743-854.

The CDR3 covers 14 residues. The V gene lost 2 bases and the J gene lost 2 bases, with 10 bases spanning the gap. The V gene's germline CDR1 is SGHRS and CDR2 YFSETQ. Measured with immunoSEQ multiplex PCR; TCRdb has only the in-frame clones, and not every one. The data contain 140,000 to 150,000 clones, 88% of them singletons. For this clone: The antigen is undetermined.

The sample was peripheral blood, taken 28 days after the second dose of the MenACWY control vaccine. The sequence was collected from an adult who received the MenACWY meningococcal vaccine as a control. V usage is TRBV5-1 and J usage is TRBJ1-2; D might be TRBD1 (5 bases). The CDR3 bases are TGCGCCAGCAGCTTCCCCGGGGGGAACTATGGCTACACCTTC. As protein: CASSFPGGNYGYTF.